The T cell receptor beta chain under discussion was sequenced for a study of siplizumab effects on memory and regulatory T cells. The table came from immunoSEQ multiplex PCR; TCRdb's copy has only in-frame clones and leaves some out. The sample lists approximately 65,000 clones, around four fifths occurring once. The germline CDR1 and CDR2 sequences are SGHVS and FQNEAQ. This CDR3 contains 15 residues. V was cut by 3 bases and J by 5 bases, with 11 bases left in between. This TCR derives from a human donor in good health. The sequencing sample was made of memory CD4+ T cells sorted from blood. V and J are TRBV7-8 and TRBJ1-6, with D unclear. The CDR3 nucleotides are TGTGCCAGCAGCTTCACAGTGGGTAATAATTCACCCCTCCACTTT. It codes for CASSFTVGNNSPLHF.